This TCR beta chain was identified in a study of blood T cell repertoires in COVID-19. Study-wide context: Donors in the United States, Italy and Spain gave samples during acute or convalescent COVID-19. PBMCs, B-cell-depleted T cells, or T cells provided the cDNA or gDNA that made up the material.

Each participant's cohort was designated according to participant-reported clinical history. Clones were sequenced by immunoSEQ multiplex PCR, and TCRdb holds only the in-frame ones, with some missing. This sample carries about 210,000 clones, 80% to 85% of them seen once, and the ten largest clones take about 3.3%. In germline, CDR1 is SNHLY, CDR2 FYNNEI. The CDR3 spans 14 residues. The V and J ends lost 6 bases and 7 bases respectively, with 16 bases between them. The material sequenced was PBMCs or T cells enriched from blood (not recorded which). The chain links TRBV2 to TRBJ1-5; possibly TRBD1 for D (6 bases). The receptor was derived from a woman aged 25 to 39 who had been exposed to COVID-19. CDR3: CASSQGQSWQPQHF. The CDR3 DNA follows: TGTGCCAGCAGCCAAGGACAGTCCTGGCAGCCCCAGCATTTT. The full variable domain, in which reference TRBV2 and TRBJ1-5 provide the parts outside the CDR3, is EPEVTQTPSHQVTQMGQEVILRCVPISNHLYFYWYRQILGQKVEFLVSFYNNEISEKSEIFDDQFSVERPDGSNFTLKIRSTKLEDSAMYFCASSQGQSWQPQHFGDGTRLSIL.